The TCR beta chain described here comes from a study of early T cells in non-severe SARS-CoV-2 infection. At least ten counts were recorded for this clonotype. The TCR library protocol attached unique molecular identifiers to the individual cDNA molecules. TCRdb passed the 5' RACE reads through MiXCR, listing each CDR3 protein once. The table records roughly 60,000 distinct CDR3 sequences, about 7.7% of them present only once. The TCR was taken from an adult who was a healthcare worker with PCR-confirmed SARS-CoV-2 infection or an uninfected control (not recorded which). The specimen was whole blood.

CDR3 amino acids: CSVRDARGSPLHF. CDR3 bases: TGCAGCGTGAGGGACGCCCGAGGCTCACCCCTCCACTTT. The gene calls are TRBV29-1 and TRBJ1-6, with a tentative D call TRBD1 (5 bases). Germline lookup yields CDR1 SQVTM and CDR2 ANQGSEA. The V end lost 6 bases, the J end lost 10 bases, and 16 bases lay between the germline ends. This CDR3 has 13 amino acids.